The 3 T cell receptor beta chains below were found in one sample sequenced in a study of blood T cell repertoires in COVID-19. Clones were sequenced by immunoSEQ multiplex PCR, and TCRdb holds only the in-frame ones, with some missing. The sample includes around 78,000 clones, 86% of them seen just once. Sample: peripheral blood. Source of these receptors: a man aged 50 or older with active or convalescent COVID-19.

This clone was detected only a few times. Relative to the germline gene, one junction end is altered; a read error may explain this. The V call is TRBV7-7, the J call TRBJ2-7, with a tentative D call TRBD1 (6 bases). Germline values: CDR1 SSHAT, CDR2 FNYEAQ (reference sequence). The CDR3 totals 13 residues. The DNA of the CDR3 is TGTGCCGGCAGTTTCACAGGGTTTGACGAGCAGTACTTC. Its protein is CAGSFTGFDEQYF.

The V and J genes are TRBV4-1 and TRBJ1-5; no reliable D call. The germline V and J ends were trimmed by 4 bases and 3 bases, with 13 bases remaining between them. CDR1 is MGHRA, CDR2 YSYEKL, per germline. CDR3 length: 15 residues. CDR3 in amino acids: CASSPLAFNNQPQHF. The CDR3 coding sequence is TGCGCCAGCAGCCCCTTAGCCTTTAACAATCAGCCCCAGCATTTT.

Only one count was recorded for this clone. V and J are TRBV19 and TRBJ2-7; D is perhaps TRBD1 (6 bases). V was clipped by 6 bases and J by 4 bases, with 19 bases between them. Per the germline V gene, CDR1 is LNHDA and CDR2 is SQIVND (reference sequence). This CDR3 has 15 residues. CDR3 DNA sequence: TGTGCCAGTAGAAACCCAGGGGCAGACAGATACGAGCAGTACTTC. Amino acids: CASRNPGADRYEQYF.